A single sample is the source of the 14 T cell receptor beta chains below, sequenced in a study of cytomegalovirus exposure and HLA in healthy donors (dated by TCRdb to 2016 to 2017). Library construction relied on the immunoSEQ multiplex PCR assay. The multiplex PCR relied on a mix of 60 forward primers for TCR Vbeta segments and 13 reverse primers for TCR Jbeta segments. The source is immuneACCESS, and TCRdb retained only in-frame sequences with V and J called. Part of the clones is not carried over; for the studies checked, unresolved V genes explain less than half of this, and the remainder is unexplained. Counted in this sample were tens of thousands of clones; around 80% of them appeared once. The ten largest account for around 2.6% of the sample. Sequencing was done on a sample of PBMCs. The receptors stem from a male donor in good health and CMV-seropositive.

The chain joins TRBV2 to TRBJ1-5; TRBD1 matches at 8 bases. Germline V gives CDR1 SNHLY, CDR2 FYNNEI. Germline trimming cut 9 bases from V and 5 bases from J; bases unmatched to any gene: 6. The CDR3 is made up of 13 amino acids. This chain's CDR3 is CARGTGSDQPQHF. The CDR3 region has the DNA TGTGCCAGGGGGACAGGCTCTGATCAGCCCCAGCATTTT.

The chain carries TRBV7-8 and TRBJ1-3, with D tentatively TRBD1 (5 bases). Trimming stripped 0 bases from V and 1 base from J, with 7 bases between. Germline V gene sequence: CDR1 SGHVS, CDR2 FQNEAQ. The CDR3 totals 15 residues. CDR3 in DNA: TGTGCCAGCAGCTTAGCTAGGGGATCTGGAAACACCATATATTTT. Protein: CASSLARGSGNTIYF.

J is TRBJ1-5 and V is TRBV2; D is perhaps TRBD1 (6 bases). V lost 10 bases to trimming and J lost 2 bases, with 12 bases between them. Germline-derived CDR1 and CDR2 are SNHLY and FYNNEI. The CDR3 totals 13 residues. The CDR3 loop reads CAKGGNGNQPQHF. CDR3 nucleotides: TGTGCCAAGGGGGGGAATGGCAATCAGCCCCAGCATTTT. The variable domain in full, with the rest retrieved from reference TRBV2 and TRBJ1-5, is EPEVTQTPSHQVTQMGQEVILRCVPISNHLYFYWYRQILGQKVEFLVSFYNNEISEKSEIFDDQFSVERPDGSNFTLKIRSTKLEDSAMYFCAKGGNGNQPQHFGDGTRLSIL.

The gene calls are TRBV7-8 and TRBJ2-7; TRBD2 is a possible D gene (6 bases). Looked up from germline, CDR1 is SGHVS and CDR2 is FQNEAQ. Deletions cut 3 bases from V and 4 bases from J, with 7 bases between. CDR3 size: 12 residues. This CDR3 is CASSLTSYEQYF. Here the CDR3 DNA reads TGTGCCAGCAGCTTGACTAGTTACGAGCAGTACTTC. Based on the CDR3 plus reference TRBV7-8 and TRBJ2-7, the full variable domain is GAGVSQSPRYKVAKRGQDVALRCDPISGHVSLFWYQQALGQGPEFLTYFQNEAQLDKSGLPSDRFFAERPEGSVSTLKIQRTQQEDSAVYLCASSLTSYEQYFGPGTRLTVT.

DNA of the CDR3: TGCAGTGCTCTGAACACCGGGGAGCTGTTTTTT. Its protein is CSALNTGELFF. The V gene is TRBV20-1, the J gene TRBJ2-2; D not certain. This CDR3 has 11 residues. Trimming stripped 5 bases from V and 1 base from J, with 2 bases between. CDR1 DFQATT and CDR2 SNEGSKA come from the germline V gene (reference sequence).

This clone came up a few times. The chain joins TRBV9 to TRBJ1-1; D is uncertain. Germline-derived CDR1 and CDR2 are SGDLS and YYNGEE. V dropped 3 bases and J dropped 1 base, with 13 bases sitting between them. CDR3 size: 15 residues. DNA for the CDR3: TGTGCCAGCAGCGGACGGTTGGGGAGGAACACTGAAGCTTTCTTT. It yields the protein CASSGRLGRNTEAFF.

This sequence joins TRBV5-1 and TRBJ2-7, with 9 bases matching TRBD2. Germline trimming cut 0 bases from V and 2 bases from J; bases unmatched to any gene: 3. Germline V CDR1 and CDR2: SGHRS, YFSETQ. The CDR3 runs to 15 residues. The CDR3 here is CASSLVPSGTYEQYF. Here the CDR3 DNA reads TGCGCCAGCAGCTTGGTGCCTAGCGGGACCTACGAGCAGTACTTC. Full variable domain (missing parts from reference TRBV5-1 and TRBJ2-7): KAGVTQTPRYLIKTRGQQVTLSCSPISGHRSVSWYQQTPGQGLQFLFEYFSETQRNKGNFPGRFSGRQFSNSRSEMNVSTLELGDSALYLCASSLVPSGTYEQYFGPGTRLTVT.

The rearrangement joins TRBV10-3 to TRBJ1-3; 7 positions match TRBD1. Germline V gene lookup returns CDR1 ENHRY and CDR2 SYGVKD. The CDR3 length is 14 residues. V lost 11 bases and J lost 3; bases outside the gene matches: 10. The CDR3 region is CAATTGVGGNTIYF. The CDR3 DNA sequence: TGTGCCGCGACAACAGGGGTCGGTGGAAACACCATATATTTT.

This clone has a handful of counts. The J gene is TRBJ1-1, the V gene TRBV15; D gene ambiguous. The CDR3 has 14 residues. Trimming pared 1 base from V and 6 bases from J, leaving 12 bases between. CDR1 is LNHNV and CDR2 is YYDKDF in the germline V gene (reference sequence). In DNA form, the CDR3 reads TGTGCCACCAGCAGAGTAGGGATGAGGGCTGAAGCTTTCTTT. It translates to CATSRVGMRAEAFF.

CDR3: CASHRHLNTEAFF. The CDR3 DNA sequence: TGTGCCAGCCACCGACATCTGAACACTGAAGCTTTCTTT. V is TRBV2 and J is TRBJ1-1; D gene ambiguous. The CDR3 is 13 amino acids. The V and J ends lost 8 bases and 0 bases respectively, with 10 bases between them. Germline CDR1 is SNHLY and CDR2 is FYNNEI.

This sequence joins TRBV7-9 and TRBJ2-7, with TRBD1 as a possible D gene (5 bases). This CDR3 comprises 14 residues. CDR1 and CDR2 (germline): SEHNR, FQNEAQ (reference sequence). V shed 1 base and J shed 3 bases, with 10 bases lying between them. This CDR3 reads CASSLDQGYYEQYF. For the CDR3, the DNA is TGTGCCAGCAGCTTAGACCAGGGCTACTACGAGCAGTACTTC.

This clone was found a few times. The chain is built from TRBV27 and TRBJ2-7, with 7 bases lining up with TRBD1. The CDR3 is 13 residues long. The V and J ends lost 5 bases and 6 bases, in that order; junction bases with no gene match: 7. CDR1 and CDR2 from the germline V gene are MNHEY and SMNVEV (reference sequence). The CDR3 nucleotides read TGTGCCAGCAGTGAGAGGGGGCAAGGCGAGCAGTACTTC. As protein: CASSERGQGEQYF.

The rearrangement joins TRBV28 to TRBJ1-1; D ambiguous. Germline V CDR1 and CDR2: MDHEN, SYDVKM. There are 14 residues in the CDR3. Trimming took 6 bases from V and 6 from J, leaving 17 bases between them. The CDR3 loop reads CASRGPGAGPEAFF. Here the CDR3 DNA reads TGTGCCAGCAGGGGCCCAGGCGCGGGCCCTGAAGCTTTCTTT.

CDR3 sequence: CATSRTGGDGNTIYF. CDR3 nucleotide sequence: TGTGCCACCAGCAGGACCGGAGGGGACGGAAACACCATATATTTT. This chain connects TRBV15 to TRBJ1-3; the D gene is possibly TRBD1 (5 bases). This CDR3 contains 15 residues. CDR1 is LNHNV and CDR2 is YYDKDF in the germline V gene (reference sequence). Trimming took 3 bases from V and 4 from J, leaving 13 bases between them.